A single sample gave rise to the 24 T cell receptor beta chains below, sequenced in a study of neurological immune-mediated disorders. Using its own MiXCR run on the 5' RACE reads, TCRdb lists one record per CDR3 protein. The repertoire consists of tens of thousands of distinct CDR3 sequences, with 2.5% to 3% occurring once and the leading ten covering more than 0.95%. Sequenced: PBMCs. The source is a woman in her twenties or thirties with multiple sclerosis.

This clonotype was seen many times. The chain carries TRBV5-1 and TRBJ1-5, with no clear D. This CDR3 spans 13 amino acids. The V gene's germline CDR1 is SGHRS and CDR2 YFSETQ. V was shortened by 0 bases and J by 5 bases, with 6 bases between the two germline ends. CDR3 nucleotides: TGCGCCAGCAGCTTGGGACTGGATCAGCCCCAGCATTTT. This sequence encodes CASSLGLDQPQHF.

The CDR3 DNA reads TGTGCCAGCAGCTTTAGGGACGGGGCCGGGGAGCTGTTTTTT. This translates into CASSFRDGAGELFF. V usage is TRBV11-2 and J usage is TRBJ2-2, with D tentatively TRBD1 or TRBD2 (5 bases each). The V end was cut by 3 bases, the J end by 6 bases, with 11 bases between. The germline V gene encodes CDR1 SGHAT and CDR2 FQNNGV. CDR3 length: 14 amino acids. Supplemented by reference TRBV11-2 and TRBJ2-2, the full variable domain reads EAGVAQSPRYKIIEKRQSVAFWCNPISGHATLYWYQQILGQGPKLLIQFQNNGVVDDSQLPKDRFSAERLKGVDSTLKIQPAKLEDSAVYLCASSFRDGAGELFFGEGSRLTVL.

Concerning this clonotype: No conserved phenylalanine or tryptophan is present at the end of the CDR3, so a read error is the likely explanation. The genes are TRBV27 and TRBJ2-1; 11 positions agree with TRBD2. The CDR3 has 15 amino acids. The J segment lost 4 bases and the V segment lost 6 bases, leaving 5 bases of the junction unmatched. Germline CDR1 is MNHEY and CDR2 is SMNVEV (reference sequence). The CDR3 is CASSLAGGPYNEQFI. The CDR3 DNA sequence: TGTGCCAGCAGCCTAGCGGGAGGTCCGTACAATGAGCAGTTCATC.

This clonotype came up many times. The chain carries TRBV29-1 and TRBJ2-1, with D possibly being TRBD1 or TRBD2 (5 bases each). The CDR3 is made up of 14 amino acids. Between the trimmed V and J ends, which lost 6 bases and 0 bases, there was a span of 12 bases. CDR1 and CDR2 from the germline V gene are SQVTM and ANQGSEA. CDR3 region: CSVSPGTSYNEQFF. The CDR3 bases are TGCAGCGTAAGTCCCGGGACCTCCTACAATGAGCAGTTCTTC.

This clonotype was seen at least ten times. J is TRBJ2-1 and V is TRBV7-9; no definite D call. The germline gives CDR1 SEHNR, CDR2 FQNEAQ (reference sequence). V shed 2 bases and J shed 9 bases, with 5 bases lying between them. This CDR3 is 11 amino acids long. In DNA, the CDR3 is TGTGCCAGCAGCTTACTTCCTGAGCAGTTCTTC. Protein sequence: CASSLLPEQFF. Supplemented by reference TRBV7-9 and TRBJ2-1, the full variable domain reads DTGVSQNPRHKITKRGQNVTFRCDPISEHNRLYWYRQTLGQGPEFLTYFQNEAQLEKSRLLSDRFSAERPKGSFSTLEIQRTEQGDSAMYLCASSLLPEQFFGPGTRLTVL.

The CDR3 coding sequence is TGTGCCAGCAGCTTAGTTGTAGGGGTTTTTGCTGAAGCTTTCTTT. This gives the protein CASSLVVGVFAEAFF. V is TRBV7-2 and J is TRBJ1-1; D perhaps matches TRBD1 (5 bases). Trimming took off 1 base at V and 6 bases at J, with 15 bases between the two ends. The length of the CDR3 is 15 residues. CDR1 and CDR2 from the germline V gene are SGHTA and FQGNSA.

This clonotype was counted at least ten times. This sequence joins TRBV28 and TRBJ2-2; D uncertain. The CDR3 is made up of 14 amino acids. The germline V gene has CDR1 MDHEN and CDR2 SYDVKM. V lost 6 bases to trimming and J lost 7 bases, with 15 bases between them. CDR3 nucleotides: TGTGCCAGCAGGGACCTTCATGGCAGCGGGGAGCTGTTTTTT. Amino acids: CASRDLHGSGELFF.

This clonotype has a count of ten or more. This chain uses TRBV6-2 or TRBV6-3 with TRBJ2-2; TRBD2 aligns across 9 bases. The CDR3 runs 13 residues. V dropped 8 bases and J dropped 5; count of bases not matched to a gene: 3. The germline V gene encodes CDR1 MNHEY and CDR2 SVGEGT. CDR3 nucleotides: TGTGCCAGCCACCTAGCGGGAACCGGGGAGCTGTTTTTT. Its translation is CASHLAGTGELFF.

The table lists this clonotype with many counts. The chain has TRBV12-3 or TRBV12-4 and TRBJ1-1, with 7 nucleotides matching TRBD1. V shed 5 bases, J shed 5 bases, and the junction held 8 bases outside the gene matches. The CDR3 sequence is 14 residues long. The CDR3 bases are TGTGCCAGCAGTCTTAATCCAGGGGGGACTGAAGCTTTCTTT. This gives the protein CASSLNPGGTEAFF.

This clonotype was observed at least ten times. This sequence joins TRBV5-1 and TRBJ2-2; perhaps TRBD1 as D (6 bases). This CDR3 has 15 amino acids. V was cut by 1 base and J by 7 bases, with 14 bases left in between. CDR1 SGHRS and CDR2 YFSETQ come from the germline V gene. The CDR3 spells CASSLSRAGDGELFF. CDR3 DNA sequence: TGCGCCAGCAGCTTGAGCCGGGCAGGGGACGGGGAGCTGTTTTTT.

At least ten counts were recorded for this clonotype. For the CDR3, the DNA is TGCAGCGTTCCCCCGATTGATTACAATGAGCAGTTCTTC. Translation: CSVPPIDYNEQFF. J is TRBJ2-1 and V is TRBV29-1; no firm D call. The CDR3 is 13 residues long. Trimming removed 5 bases from V and 4 bases from J, with 12 bases in between. CDR1 is SQVTM and CDR2 is ANQGSEA in the germline V gene.

Ten or more counts support this clonotype. The V gene is TRBV12-3 or TRBV12-4, the J gene TRBJ2-4; 11 bases are shared with TRBD2. V shed 3 bases, J shed 1 base, and the junction held 8 bases outside the gene matches. The CDR3 totals 18 residues. CDR3 DNA: TGTGCCAGCAGTTTCGGTACTAGCGGGAGTTGGGCCAAAAACATTCAGTACTTC. It yields the protein CASSFGTSGSWAKNIQYF.

This clonotype occurred many times. This CDR3 reads CASSQRGGNNEQFF. In DNA, the CDR3 is TGTGCCAGCAGCCAGAGAGGGGGCAACAATGAGCAGTTCTTC. V is TRBV3-1 and J is TRBJ2-1; TRBD1 aligns across 7 bases. Germline loops: CDR1 LGHDT, CDR2 YNNKEL (reference sequence). This CDR3 spans 14 amino acids. V dropped 3 bases and J dropped 5; count of bases not matched to a gene: 4.

This clonotype was picked up many times. The chain uses TRBV2 and TRBJ2-1; no definite D call. Per the germline V gene, CDR1 is SNHLY and CDR2 is FYNNEI. The CDR3 is made up of 12 amino acids. Trimming took off 0 bases at V and 8 bases at J, with 5 bases between the two ends. The CDR3 DNA follows: TGTGCCAGCAGTGAAGCGGGGTATGAGCAGTTCTTC. As protein: CASSEAGYEQFF. Looking up the rest from reference TRBV2 and TRBJ2-1 gives the full variable domain: EPEVTQTPSHQVTQMGQEVILRCVPISNHLYFYWYRQILGQKVEFLVSFYNNEISEKSEIFDDQFSVERPDGSNFTLKIRSTKLEDSAMYFCASSEAGYEQFFGPGTRLTVL.

This clonotype was seen at least ten times. This chain uses TRBV6-2 or TRBV6-3 with TRBJ2-7; the match to TRBD2 covers 7 bases. Losses at the gene ends were 2 bases for V and 4 bases for J; bases not matched to a gene: 11. The germline V gene has CDR1 MNHEY and CDR2 SVGEGT. CDR3 size: 16 residues. The CDR3 sequence: CASSYALADLPYEQYF. The CDR3 DNA is TGTGCCAGCAGTTACGCGCTAGCGGACCTACCTTACGAGCAGTACTTC.

The table lists this clonotype with many counts. The chain uses TRBV20-1 and TRBJ2-1, with 11 bases aligning to TRBD2. Germline-derived CDR1 and CDR2 are DFQATT and SNEGSKA (reference sequence). CDR3 length: 15 residues. The trim removed 5 bases at V and 8 bases at J, leaving 11 bases unmatched. The CDR3 reads CSAVIAGGGGDEQFF. Here the CDR3 DNA reads TGCAGTGCTGTTATAGCGGGAGGGGGCGGCGATGAGCAGTTCTTC.

There are many counts of this clonotype. The CDR3 loop reads CSARWTSGKYEQYF. CDR3 DNA: TGCAGTGCTAGATGGACTAGCGGGAAATACGAGCAGTACTTC. The gene calls are TRBV20-1 and TRBJ2-7, with 12 bases that match TRBD2. V lost 2 bases and J lost 4; bases outside the gene matches: 3. This CDR3 has 14 amino acids. Germline CDR1 DFQATT, CDR2 SNEGSKA (reference sequence).

This clonotype was counted at least ten times. V is TRBV9 and J is TRBJ2-4; TRBD2 matches at 8 bases. The germline V gene has CDR1 SGDLS and CDR2 YYNGEE. Losses at the gene ends were 0 bases for V and 0 bases for J; bases not matched to a gene: 8. The CDR3 extends over 18 amino acids. The DNA for the CDR3 is TGTGCCAGCAGCGTAGACGCGCTAGCGGGTGGAGCCAAAAACATTCAGTACTTC. Protein sequence: CASSVDALAGGAKNIQYF.

This clonotype appeared many times. The rearrangement uses TRBV20-1 and TRBJ2-1; 9 nucleotides line up with TRBD2. The germline CDR1 and CDR2 sequences are DFQATT and SNEGSKA (reference sequence). This CDR3 comprises 20 residues. With 4 bases clipped from V and 2 bases from J, the junction kept 21 bases outside the gene matches. The CDR3 is CSANGRIAGDSFSTYNEQFF. Here the CDR3 DNA reads TGCAGTGCTAACGGACGGATAGCGGGAGATTCCTTTTCCACCTACAATGAGCAGTTCTTC.

This clonotype was seen ten or more times. The chain combines TRBV7-2 with TRBJ2-1; tentatively, D is TRBD1 (6 bases). Trimming shortened V by 6 bases and J by 4 bases, and 13 bases separated the two germline ends. This CDR3 spans 14 amino acids. Germline CDR1 SGHTA, CDR2 FQGNSA. Here the CDR3 reads CASSAWGQYNEQFF. In DNA form, the CDR3 reads TGTGCCAGCAGTGCCTGGGGGCAGTACAATGAGCAGTTCTTC. The variable domain in full, completed from reference TRBV7-2 and TRBJ2-1, reads GAGVSQSPSNKVTEKGKDVELRCDPISGHTALYWYRQSLGQGLEFLIYFQGNSAPDKSGLPSDRFSAERTGGSVSTLTIQRTQQEDSAVYLCASSAWGQYNEQFFGPGTRLTVL.

This clonotype was observed many times. The chain couples TRBV7-2 to TRBJ2-3, with TRBD1 identical over 8 bases. The V gene's germline CDR1 is SGHTA and CDR2 FQGNSA. The CDR3 runs to 16 residues. Losses at the gene ends were 4 bases for V and 1 base for J; bases not matched to a gene: 7. In DNA, the CDR3 is TGTGCCAGCAGCTCCCCAGGGGGCGGGGGCACAGATACGCAGTATTTT. It yields the protein CASSSPGGGGTDTQYF. Combining the CDR3 with reference TRBV7-2 and TRBJ2-3 gives the whole variable domain GAGVSQSPSNKVTEKGKDVELRCDPISGHTALYWYRQSLGQGLEFLIYFQGNSAPDKSGLPSDRFSAERTGGSVSTLTIQRTQQEDSAVYLCASSSPGGGGTDTQYFGPGTRLTVL.

Many counts were recorded for this clonotype. The chain links TRBV4-3 to TRBJ1-1; no firm D call. V shed 4 bases and J shed 1 base, with 10 bases lying between them. Looked up from germline, CDR1 is LGHNA and CDR2 is YSLEER. The CDR3 loop spans 14 amino acids. The CDR3 is CASSPKWGNTEAFF. The CDR3 nucleotides are TGCGCCAGCAGCCCAAAGTGGGGGAACACTGAAGCTTTCTTT.

This clonotype was detected many times. V usage is TRBV19 and J usage is TRBJ1-2; D ambiguous. The CDR3 contains 14 residues. Germline V lookup: CDR1 LNHDA, CDR2 SQIVND (reference sequence). Trimming shortened V by 0 bases and J by 3 bases, and 8 bases separated the two germline ends. The CDR3 loop is CASSIDPRDYGYTF. CDR3 sequence (DNA): TGTGCCAGTAGTATAGACCCGAGGGACTATGGCTACACCTTC.

This clonotype appeared many times. The V and J genes are TRBV7-2 and TRBJ1-3; maybe TRBD1 (5 bases). Germline V gives CDR1 SGHTA, CDR2 FQGNSA. This CDR3 is 15 amino acids long. With 5 bases removed from V and 0 bases from J, the gap between germline ends came to 11 bases. The chain's CDR3 is CASSPGATSGNTIYF. In DNA, the CDR3 is TGTGCCAGCAGCCCCGGGGCAACCTCTGGAAACACCATATATTTT.